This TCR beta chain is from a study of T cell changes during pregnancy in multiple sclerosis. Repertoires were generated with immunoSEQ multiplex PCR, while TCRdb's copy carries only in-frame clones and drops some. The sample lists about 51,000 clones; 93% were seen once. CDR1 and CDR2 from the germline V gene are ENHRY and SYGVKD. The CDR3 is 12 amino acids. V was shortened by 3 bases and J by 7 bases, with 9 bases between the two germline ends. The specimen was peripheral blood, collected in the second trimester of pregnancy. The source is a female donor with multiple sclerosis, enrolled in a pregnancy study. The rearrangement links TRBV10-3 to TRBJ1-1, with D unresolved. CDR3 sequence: CAISDGGVEAFF. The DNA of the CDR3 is TGTGCCATCAGTGACGGAGGTGTTGAAGCTTTCTTT.